Listed here are 28 T cell receptor beta chains from one sample, sequenced in a study of blood T cell repertoires in COVID-19. Sequencing was performed with immunoSEQ multiplex PCR; in TCRdb, only in-frame clones are kept and a portion is missing. The repertoire holds more than 250,000 clones, with approximately 86% as singletons. The sequenced sample was peripheral blood. Receptors were obtained from a woman in her 30s who had recovered from COVID-19.

V gene TRBV21-1 combines with J gene TRBJ1-2. TRBV21-1 is flagged as a pseudogene. The CDR3 has 13 amino acids. The CDR3 DNA reads TGTGCCAGCAGCAAAGTGCCGCTGCGGTCTTCCACCTTC. Protein product: CASSKVPLRSSTF.

The chain is built from TRBV27 and TRBJ1-1, with D perhaps TRBD1 (6 bases). The CDR3 length is 15 residues. Trimming pared 4 bases from V and 7 bases from J, leaving 19 bases between. Germline V lookup: CDR1 MNHEY, CDR2 SMNVEV (reference sequence). CDR3 in DNA: TGTGCCAGCAGTTACTCAGTCCCGGGACACAATGAAGCTTTCTTT. It is translated as CASSYSVPGHNEAFF.

The genes are TRBV10-3 and TRBJ2-5, with D tentatively TRBD1 (5 bases). Germline V gene lookup returns CDR1 ENHRY and CDR2 SYGVKD. V lost 9 bases and J 0 bases, leaving 8 bases between the germline ends. The CDR3 runs to 12 residues. The DNA of the CDR3 is TGTGCCATTTCGACAGACCAAGAGACCCAGTACTTC. Encoded protein: CAISTDQETQYF.

The chain has TRBV30 and TRBJ2-7; 7 bases fit TRBD1. V trimming: 0 bases; J trimming: 3 bases; junction bases outside the gene matches: 5. This CDR3 has 14 amino acids. The germline CDR1 and CDR2 sequences are GTSNPN and SVGIG (reference sequence). CDR3 amino acids: CAWSVRDSYYEQYF. The DNA of the CDR3 is TGTGCCTGGAGTGTCCGGGACAGCTACTACGAGCAGTACTTC.

The J gene is TRBJ2-3, the V gene TRBV5-4, with TRBD1 matching 8 bases. CDR3 size: 15 residues. Trimming at V came to 0 bases and at J to 7 bases, leaving 7 bases not matched to a gene. Germline V gives CDR1 SGHNT, CDR2 YYREEE (reference sequence). CDR3 DNA: TGTGCCAGCAGCTTGGAAGGGCAGGGGGCTTATACGCAGTATTTT. Protein product: CASSLEGQGAYTQYF.

This clone was seen more than once but under ten times. The gene calls are TRBV18 and TRBJ1-1; 10 positions agree with TRBD1. V lost 4 bases to trimming and J lost 5 bases; unmatched junction nucleotides: 4. This CDR3 is built from 14 residues. Looked up from germline, CDR1 is KGHSH and CDR2 is LQKENI. CDR3 DNA sequence: TGTGCCAGCTCACGCGACAGGGGGCAGACTGAAGCTTTCTTT. It translates to CASSRDRGQTEAFF.

The chain combines TRBV10-2 with TRBJ2-2; a weak D match, TRBD1 (6 bases). Germline assignment: CDR1 WSHSY and CDR2 SAAADI. This CDR3 is built from 15 residues. The V and J ends lost 6 bases and 6 bases respectively, with 17 bases between them. CDR3 amino acids: CASRQGNRVAGELFF. The CDR3 coding sequence is TGCGCCAGCAGACAGGGAAATAGGGTAGCCGGGGAGCTGTTTTTT.

This clone has only one observation. Here the CDR3 DNA reads TGCGCCAGCAGCTCGGCGACAGGGATGGAGACCCAGTACTTC. As protein: CASSSATGMETQYF. The chain recombines TRBV5-1 with TRBJ2-5, with TRBD1 matching over 7 bases. CDR3 length: 14 residues. The V gene's germline CDR1 is SGHRS and CDR2 YFSETQ. Trimming removed 3 bases from V and 5 bases from J; junction bases left unmatched: 7.

The sample holds a few counts of this clone. V usage is TRBV5-6 and J usage is TRBJ1-5; D remains ambiguous. This CDR3 region has 13 residues. V was cut by 0 bases and J by 6 bases, with 7 bases left in between. Germline lookup yields CDR1 SGHDT and CDR2 YYEEEE. CDR3 protein: CASSLAGGQPQHF. Written as DNA, the CDR3 is TGTGCCAGCAGCTTGGCGGGAGGTCAGCCCCAGCATTTT. The full variable domain, with the rest looked up from reference TRBV5-6 and TRBJ1-5, is DAGVTQSPTHLIKTRGQQVTLRCSPKSGHDTVSWYQQALGQGPQFIFQYYEEEERQRGNFPDRFSGHQFPNYSSELNVNALLLGDSALYLCASSLAGGQPQHFGDGTRLSIL.

This clone has just a few counts. This rearrangement joins TRBV6-5 to TRBJ2-7; 7 bases fit TRBD1. The CDR3 runs 14 residues. From germline, CDR1 is MNHEY and CDR2 SVGAGI. The junction had 8 bases not matched to a gene; V was cut back by 6 bases and J by 3 bases. CDR3 nucleotides: TGTGCCAGCAGCAGACAGGGTCAGGTCTACGAGCAGTACTTC. Its translation: CASSRQGQVYEQYF.

This clone was found a few times. The chain recombines TRBV6-2 or TRBV6-3 with TRBJ1-5, with D tentatively TRBD1 (5 bases). Trimming left V 2 bases short and J 4 bases short, with 15 bases between. Germline CDR1 is MNHEY and CDR2 is SVGEGT. The CDR3 contains 16 residues. The CDR3: CASSYPSRAGNQPQHF. The CDR3 bases are TGTGCCAGCAGTTACCCCTCCAGGGCGGGGAATCAGCCCCAGCATTTT.

The rearrangement links TRBV4-1 to TRBJ2-1; 14 nucleotides line up with TRBD2. The CDR3 runs to 17 residues. In germline, CDR1 is MGHRA, CDR2 YSYEKL. J was trimmed by 7 bases and V by 4 bases; bases with no gene match: 9. The CDR3 bases are TGCGCCAGCAGCCCCGGACTAGCGGGGGGTCTGCGGAATGAGCAGTTCTTC. Its protein is CASSPGLAGGLRNEQFF.

V usage is TRBV27 and J usage is TRBJ2-1, with TRBD1 matching over 10 bases. The V gene end was trimmed by 6 bases and the J gene end by 2 bases; junction bases not matched to a gene: 4. The CDR3 covers 15 residues. The germline gives CDR1 MNHEY, CDR2 SMNVEV (reference sequence). The CDR3 nucleotides read TGTGCCAGCAGAATCGGACAGGGGGCCTACAATGAGCAGTTCTTC. Translating it yields CASRIGQGAYNEQFF.

This clone appeared many times. V gene TRBV6-1 combines with J gene TRBJ2-5, with 10 bases identical to TRBD2. Per the germline V gene, CDR1 is MNHNS and CDR2 is SASEGT. J gave up 7 bases and V 3 bases, and 17 bases lay outside the gene matches. This CDR3 has 18 amino acids. CDR3 loop: CASSESLAGAAVGGTQYF. In DNA form, the CDR3 reads TGTGCCAGCAGTGAGAGTCTAGCGGGGGCCGCGGTGGGTGGGACCCAGTACTTC.

J is TRBJ2-7 and V is TRBV6-1; maybe TRBD2 (6 bases). The V end lost 2 bases, the J end lost 2 bases, and 10 bases lay between the germline ends. This CDR3 has 14 residues. Germline V gene data show CDR1 as MNHNS and CDR2 as SASEGT. The CDR3 bases are TGTGCCAGCAGTGAAAAGGGACTGCCCTACGAGCAGTACTTC. Translating it yields CASSEKGLPYEQYF.

On this clone: The germline gene is not matched at one end of the junction; a read error may be the cause. V usage is TRBV10-3 and J usage is TRBJ2-3; D is perhaps TRBD1 (7 bases). The CDR3 extends over 15 amino acids. Germline V CDR1 and CDR2: ENHRY, SYGVKD. The CDR3 is CASSGGGGIGDTQYF. The CDR3 DNA is TGTGCCAGCAGTGGAGGGGGCGGAATCGGAGATACGCAGTATTTT.

For the CDR3, the DNA is TGTGCCAGCAGTTTGGGGTTGTCGGGAGGGCCCTACGAGCAGTACTTC. Translated, it gives CASSLGLSGGPYEQYF. The V and J genes are TRBV28 and TRBJ2-7; 8 nucleotides align to TRBD2. The V gene end was trimmed by 3 bases and the J gene end by 2 bases; junction bases not matched to a gene: 9. The CDR3 is 16 amino acids. Germline V gives CDR1 MDHEN, CDR2 SYDVKM. The full variable domain, rest sourced from reference TRBV28 and TRBJ2-7, is DVKVTQSSRYLVKRTGEKVFLECVQDMDHENMFWYRQDPGLGLRLIYFSYDVKMKEKGDIPEGYSVSREKKERFSLILESASTNQTSMYLCASSLGLSGGPYEQYFGPGTRLTVT.

This rearrangement joins TRBV10-2 to TRBJ1-5, with D maybe TRBD1 (6 bases). V was trimmed by 6 bases and J by 7 bases, leaving 13 bases between them. The germline CDR1 and CDR2 sequences are WSHSY and SAAADI. The CDR3 consists of 13 residues. The CDR3 protein is CASREQGRQPQHF. The CDR3, as DNA: TGCGCCAGCAGGGAACAGGGAAGACAGCCCCAGCATTTT.

The chain combines TRBV5-5 with TRBJ2-1; D is unresolved. The germline CDR1 and CDR2 sequences are SGHKS and YYEKEE (reference sequence). This CDR3 contains 16 residues. V shed 1 base and J shed 7 bases, with 18 bases lying between them. This chain's CDR3 is CASSLRYQISYNEQFF. Here the CDR3 DNA reads TGTGCCAGCAGCTTGCGCTACCAAATATCTTATAATGAGCAGTTCTTC.

This clone appeared a single time. This sequence joins TRBV7-8 and TRBJ1-2; possibly TRBD1 for D (5 bases). V was clipped by 2 bases and J by 3 bases, with 13 bases between them. The length of the CDR3 is 15 residues. Germline CDR1 reads SGHVS; CDR2 reads FQNEAQ. The CDR3 DNA is TGTGCCAGCAGCTTAATATCGGGGGATCACTATGGCTACACCTTC. It is translated as CASSLISGDHYGYTF.

The CDR3 is CASSLDGVGTDTQYF. CDR3 DNA sequence: TGTGCCAGCAGCTTAGACGGGGTGGGCACAGATACGCAGTATTTT. The chain couples TRBV11-2 to TRBJ2-3; possibly TRBD2 for D (5 bases). V was trimmed by 0 bases and J by 1 base, leaving 8 bases between them. Germline CDR1 reads SGHAT; CDR2 reads FQNNGV. This CDR3 is 15 amino acids long.

The chain recombines TRBV3-1 (or the pseudogene TRBV3-2) with TRBJ2-7; 16 bases are shared with TRBD2. In germline, CDR1 is LGHDT, CDR2 YNNKEL (reference sequence). Trimming cost V 5 bases and J 7 bases; bases outside gene matches: 5. This CDR3 is built from 15 residues. CDR3 nucleotide sequence: TGTGCCAGCAGCGGGACTAGCGGGAGGGCGGGGGAGCAGTACTTC. This gives the protein CASSGTSGRAGEQYF.

The chain is built from TRBV5-6 and TRBJ1-2; tentatively, D is TRBD1 (5 bases). CDR1 is SGHDT, CDR2 YYEEEE, per germline. There are 16 residues in the CDR3. V was trimmed by 0 bases and J by 3 bases, leaving 15 bases between them. DNA of the CDR3: TGTGCCAGCAGCTTGGAGGGGCAAGCTAGGCACTATGGCTACACCTTC. Translated: CASSLEGQARHYGYTF.

J is TRBJ2-1 and V is TRBV5-1; 16 positions agree with TRBD2. CDR1 and CDR2 from the germline V gene are SGHRS and YFSETQ. V lost 4 bases to trimming and J lost 6 bases; unmatched junction nucleotides: 10. This CDR3 has 18 amino acids. Written as DNA, the CDR3 is TGCGCCAGCAGCCCGGGACTAGCGGGGGGGAGTGTTTCCAATGAGCAGTTCTTC. Translating gives CASSPGLAGGSVSNEQFF. Supplemented by reference TRBV5-1 and TRBJ2-1, the full variable domain reads KAGVTQTPRYLIKTRGQQVTLSCSPISGHRSVSWYQQTPGQGLQFLFEYFSETQRNKGNFPGRFSGRQFSNSRSEMNVSTLELGDSALYLCASSPGLAGGSVSNEQFFGPGTRLTVL.

This chain uses TRBV24-1 with TRBJ2-5, with D uncertain. The V gene's germline CDR1 is KGHDR and CDR2 SFDVKD. This CDR3 region has 13 residues. V lost 5 bases and J 6 bases, leaving 12 bases between the germline ends. DNA for the CDR3: TGTGCCACCAGTGGTGTCCATGAGCAGACCCAGTACTTC. Translating it yields CATSGVHEQTQYF.

The chain uses TRBV19 and TRBJ1-2, with D possibly matching TRBD1 (5 bases). V shed 4 bases and J shed 6 bases, with 18 bases lying between them. This CDR3 has 15 residues. The germline V gene has CDR1 LNHDA and CDR2 SQIVND (reference sequence). The DNA for the CDR3 is TGTGCCAGTAGTAAGTGGTCCCGGGGGTCGGATGGCTACACCTTC. This translates into CASSKWSRGSDGYTF.

This chain connects TRBV2 to TRBJ1-2, with 7 bases matching TRBD1. Germline loops: CDR1 SNHLY, CDR2 FYNNEI. The ends lost 6 bases at V and 1 base at J; junction bases unmatched: 11. The CDR3 is 16 amino acids. This chain's CDR3 is CASRQQTTGFNYGYTF. CDR3 in DNA: TGTGCCAGCAGGCAACAGACGACAGGGTTTAACTATGGCTACACCTTC.

This clone has only a few counts. The CDR3 is CASSTLFTGELFF. For the CDR3, the DNA is TGTGCCAGTAGTACTTTATTCACCGGGGAGCTGTTTTTT. The chain has TRBV19 and TRBJ2-2; no clear D. Germline CDR1 and CDR2: LNHDA and SQIVND (reference sequence). V was shortened by 4 bases and J by 4 bases, with 7 bases between the two germline ends. This CDR3 has 13 amino acids.